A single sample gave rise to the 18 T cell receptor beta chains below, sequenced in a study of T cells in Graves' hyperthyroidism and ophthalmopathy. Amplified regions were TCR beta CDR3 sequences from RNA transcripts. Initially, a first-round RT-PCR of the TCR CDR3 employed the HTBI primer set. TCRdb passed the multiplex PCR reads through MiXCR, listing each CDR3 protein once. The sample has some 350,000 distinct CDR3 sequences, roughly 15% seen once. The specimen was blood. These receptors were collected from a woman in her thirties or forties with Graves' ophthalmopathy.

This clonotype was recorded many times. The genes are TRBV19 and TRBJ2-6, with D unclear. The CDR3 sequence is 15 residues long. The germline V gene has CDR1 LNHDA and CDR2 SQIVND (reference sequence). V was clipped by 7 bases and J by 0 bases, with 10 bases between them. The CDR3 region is CASIPSFSGANVLTF. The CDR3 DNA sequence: TGTGCCAGTATTCCATCCTTCTCTGGGGCCAACGTCCTGACTTTC.

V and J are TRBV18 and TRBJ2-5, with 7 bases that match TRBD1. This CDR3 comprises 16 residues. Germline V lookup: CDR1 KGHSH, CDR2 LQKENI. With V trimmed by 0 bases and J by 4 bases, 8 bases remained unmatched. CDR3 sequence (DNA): TGTGCCAGCTCACCACCGAACAGGGGCTATGGAGAGACCCAGTACTTC. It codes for CASSPPNRGYGETQYF.

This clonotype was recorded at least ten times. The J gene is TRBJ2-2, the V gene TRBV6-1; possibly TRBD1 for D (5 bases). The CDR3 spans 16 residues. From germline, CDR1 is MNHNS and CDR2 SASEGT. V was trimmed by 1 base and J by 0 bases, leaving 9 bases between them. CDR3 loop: CASSEGQGTNTGELFF. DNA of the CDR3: TGTGCCAGCAGTGAAGGTCAGGGTACGAACACCGGGGAGCTGTTTTTT.

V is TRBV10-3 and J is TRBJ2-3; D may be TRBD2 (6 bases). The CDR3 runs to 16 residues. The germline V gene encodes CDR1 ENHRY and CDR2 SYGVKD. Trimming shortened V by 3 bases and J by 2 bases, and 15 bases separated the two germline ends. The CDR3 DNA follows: TGTGCCATCAGTGAACGGGGCGGGGCCCCCACAGATACGCAGTATTTT. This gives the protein CAISERGGAPTDTQYF.

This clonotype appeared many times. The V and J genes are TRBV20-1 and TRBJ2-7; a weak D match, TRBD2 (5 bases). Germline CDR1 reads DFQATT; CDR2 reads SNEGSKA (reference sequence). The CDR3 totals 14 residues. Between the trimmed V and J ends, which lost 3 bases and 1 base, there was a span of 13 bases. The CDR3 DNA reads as TGCAGTGCTAGTCTGGGCGCGGGTTCCTACGAGCAGTACTTC. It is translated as CSASLGAGSYEQYF.

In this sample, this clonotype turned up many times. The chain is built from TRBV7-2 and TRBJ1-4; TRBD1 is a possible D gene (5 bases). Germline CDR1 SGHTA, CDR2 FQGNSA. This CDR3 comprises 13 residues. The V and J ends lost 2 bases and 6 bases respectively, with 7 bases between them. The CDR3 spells CASSLRQHEKLFF. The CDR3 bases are TGTGCCAGCAGCTTAAGACAGCATGAAAAACTGTTTTTT.

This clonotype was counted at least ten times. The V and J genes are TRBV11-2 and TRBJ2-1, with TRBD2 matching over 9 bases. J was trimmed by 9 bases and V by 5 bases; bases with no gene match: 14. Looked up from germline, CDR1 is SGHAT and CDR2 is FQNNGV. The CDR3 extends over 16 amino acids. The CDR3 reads CASSQVGGGGVVEQFF. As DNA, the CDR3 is TGTGCCAGCAGCCAGGTCGGAGGCGGGGGGGTAGTTGAGCAGTTCTTC.

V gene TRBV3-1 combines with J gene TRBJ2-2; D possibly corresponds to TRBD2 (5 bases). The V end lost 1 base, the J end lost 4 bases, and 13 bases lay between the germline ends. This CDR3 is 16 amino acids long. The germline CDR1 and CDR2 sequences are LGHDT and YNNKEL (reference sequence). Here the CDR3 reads CASSQVLALGTGELFF. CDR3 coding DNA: TGTGCCAGCAGCCAAGTCCTAGCCCTGGGCACCGGGGAGCTGTTTTTT. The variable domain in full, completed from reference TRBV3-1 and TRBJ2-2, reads DTAVSQTPKYLVTQMGNDKSIKCEQNLGHDTMYWYKQDSKKFLKIMFSYNNKELIINETVPNRFSPKSPDKAHLNLHINSLELGDSAVYFCASSQVLALGTGELFFGEGSRLTVL.

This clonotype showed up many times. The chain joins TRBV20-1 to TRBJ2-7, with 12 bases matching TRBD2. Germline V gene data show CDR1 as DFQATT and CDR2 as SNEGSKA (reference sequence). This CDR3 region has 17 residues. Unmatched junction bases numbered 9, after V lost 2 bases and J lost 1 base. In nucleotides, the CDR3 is TGCAGTGCTAGACCCAGGACTAGCGGGACCGCGTCCTACGAGCAGTACTTC. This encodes CSARPRTSGTASYEQYF.

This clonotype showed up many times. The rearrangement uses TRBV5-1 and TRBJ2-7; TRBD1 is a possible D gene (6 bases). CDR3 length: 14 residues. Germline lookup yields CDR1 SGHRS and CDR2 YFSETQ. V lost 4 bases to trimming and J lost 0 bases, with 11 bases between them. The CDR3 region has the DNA TGCGCCAGCAGCCGTGAAGGGGGCTCCTACGAGCAGTACTTC. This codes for CASSREGGSYEQYF.

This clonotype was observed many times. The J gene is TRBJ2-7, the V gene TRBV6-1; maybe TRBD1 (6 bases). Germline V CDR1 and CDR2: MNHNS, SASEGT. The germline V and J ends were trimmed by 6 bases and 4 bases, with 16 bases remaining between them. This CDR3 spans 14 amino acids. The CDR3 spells CASRGAGTFYEQYF. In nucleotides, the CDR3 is TGTGCCAGCAGGGGGGCAGGGACGTTTTACGAGCAGTACTTC.

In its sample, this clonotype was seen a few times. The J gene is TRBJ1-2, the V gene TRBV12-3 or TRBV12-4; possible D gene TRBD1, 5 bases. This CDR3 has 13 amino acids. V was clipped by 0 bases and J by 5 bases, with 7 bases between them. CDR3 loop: CASSLAGEYGYTF. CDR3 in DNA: TGTGCCAGCAGTTTAGCGGGGGAGTATGGCTACACCTTC.

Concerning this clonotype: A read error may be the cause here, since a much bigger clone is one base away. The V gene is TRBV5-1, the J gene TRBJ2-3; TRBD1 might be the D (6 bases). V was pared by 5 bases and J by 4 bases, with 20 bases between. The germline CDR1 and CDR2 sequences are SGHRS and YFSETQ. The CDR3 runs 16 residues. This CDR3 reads CASRRTNRAQADTQYF. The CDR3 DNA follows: TGCGCCAGCAGGCGGACAAACAGGGCGCAGGCAGATACGCAGTATTTT.

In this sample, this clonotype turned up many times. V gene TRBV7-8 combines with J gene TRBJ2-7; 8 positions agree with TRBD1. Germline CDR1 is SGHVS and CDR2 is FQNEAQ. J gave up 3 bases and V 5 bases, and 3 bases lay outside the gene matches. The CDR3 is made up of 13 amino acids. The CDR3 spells CASSVDRDYEQYF. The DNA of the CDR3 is TGTGCCAGCAGCGTGGACAGGGACTACGAGCAGTACTTC.

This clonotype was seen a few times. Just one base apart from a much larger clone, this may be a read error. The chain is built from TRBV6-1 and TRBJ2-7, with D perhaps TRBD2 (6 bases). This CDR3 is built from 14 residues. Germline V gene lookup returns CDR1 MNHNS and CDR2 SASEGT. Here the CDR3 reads CASSEGPPGLGQSF. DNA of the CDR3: TGTGCCAGCAGTGAAGGACCCCCGGGACTCGGGCAGTCCTTC.

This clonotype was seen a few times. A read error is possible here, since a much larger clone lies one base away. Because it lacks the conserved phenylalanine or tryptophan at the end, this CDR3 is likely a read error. The CDR3 bases are TGTGCCAGCAGTTTCGACAGGGTTGCAACTAATGAAAAACTGTTTCTT. It encodes CASSFDRVATNEKLFL. V is TRBV28 and J is TRBJ1-4, with 7 nucleotides matching TRBD1. The CDR3 has 16 residues. V lost 3 bases and J lost 0; bases outside the gene matches: 4. The germline V gene encodes CDR1 MDHEN and CDR2 SYDVKM.

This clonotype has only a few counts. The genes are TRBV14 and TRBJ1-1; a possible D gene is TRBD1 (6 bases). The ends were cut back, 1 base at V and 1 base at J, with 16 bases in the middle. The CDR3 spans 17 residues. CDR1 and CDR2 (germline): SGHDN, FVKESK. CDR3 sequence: CASSQVEGGAQNTEAFF. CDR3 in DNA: TGTGCCAGCAGCCAAGTTGAGGGGGGCGCACAGAACACTGAAGCTTTCTTT.

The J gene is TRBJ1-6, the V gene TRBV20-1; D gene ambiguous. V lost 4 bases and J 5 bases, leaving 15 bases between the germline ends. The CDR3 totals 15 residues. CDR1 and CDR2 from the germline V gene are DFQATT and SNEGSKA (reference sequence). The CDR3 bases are TGCAGTGCTAATGAAGGACGTGTAGATAATTCACCCCTCCACTTT. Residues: CSANEGRVDNSPLHF.